This TCR beta chain was captured in a study of CD8+CD57+ T cells in acquired aplastic anemia. About the research overall: Sorting CD4+ and CD8+ cells gave DNA averaging approximately 2.9 ug.

Comment on this clonotype: Its antigen is currently unknown.

V lost 1 base, J lost 1 base, and 19 bases lay in between. The length of the CDR3 is 18 residues. Per germline, CDR1 SGHAT and CDR2 FQDESV (reference sequence). It was genomic DNA that served as the template for profiling TCR beta VDJ and CDR3. Each CDR3 protein is one row after TCRdb ran MiXCR on the reads. The sample contains approximately 180,000 distinct CDR3 sequences, around 50% of which appear only once. General study points: Between patients and controls, about 30 CD8+ CDR3 sequences were found in common. Between the patient and control groups, CD8+ Simpson's diversity did not differ significantly.

Sequenced patients had shown CD8+CD57+ cell expansion by flow cytometry. Blood was sampled before the patients had received any therapy. The source is a human donor with aplastic anemia. Sequenced: sorted CD4+, CD8+, or CD8+CD57+ T cells (not recorded which) from PBMCs. This rearrangement joins TRBV11-1 to TRBJ2-5; D is undetermined. The CDR3 DNA reads as TGTGCCAGCAGCTTAGGAAATTTTGCCCGAGCATCCCAAGAGACCCAGTACTTC. Protein: CASSLGNFARASQETQYF.